One TCR beta chain is described in this entry. Its antigen is undetermined. These data are taken from a study of blood T cells in healthy people across ages. Overall study context: With template switching, about one barcoded beta molecule was captured per two T cells.

General observations from the study: Versus aged donors, long-lived donors had higher diversity and more naive CD4+ cells.

CDR3 length: 12 residues. V was pared by 0 bases and J by 15 bases, with 12 bases between. Germline CDR1 reads SEHNR; CDR2 reads FQNEAQ (reference sequence). The use of a sample-barcoded 5' primer and a J-beta primer mix characterized a second PCR of about 7 to 12 cycles. Every sample gave at least 2.5 million paired-end reads containing CDR3. A single record per CDR3 protein comes from TCRdb applying MiXCR to the 5' RACE reads. The table lists about 760,000 distinct CDR3 sequences, just over 55% of them singletons. J is TRBJ2-1 and V is TRBV7-9, with D perhaps matching TRBD2 (5 bases). The specimen sequenced was blood. The source is a middle-aged man in good health. The CDR3 nucleotides are TGTGCCAGCAGCTTAGCGTCGGGGTACCCGTTCTTC. This sequence encodes CASSLASGYPFF.